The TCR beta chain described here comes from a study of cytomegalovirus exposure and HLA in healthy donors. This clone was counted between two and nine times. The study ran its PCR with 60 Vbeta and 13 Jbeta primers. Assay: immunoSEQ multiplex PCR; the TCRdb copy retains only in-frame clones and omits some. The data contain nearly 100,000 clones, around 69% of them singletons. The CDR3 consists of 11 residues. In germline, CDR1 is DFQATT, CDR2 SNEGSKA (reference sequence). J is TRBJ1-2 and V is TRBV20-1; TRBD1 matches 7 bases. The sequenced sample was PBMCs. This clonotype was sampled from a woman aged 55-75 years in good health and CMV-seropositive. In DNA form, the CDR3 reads TGCAGGGCGAAGGGGGCGGATGGCTACACCTTC. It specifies CRAKGADGYTF.